These 4 T cell receptor beta chains share one sample of origin, sequenced in a study of shared clonotypes between healthy human individuals. Measured with immunoSEQ multiplex PCR; TCRdb has only the in-frame clones, and not every one. The table has about 2,500,000 clones, about 92% seen once. Sequenced: naive CD4+ T cells sorted from blood. Subset in this sample: CD45RA+ positively selected. These receptors were collected from a young man in good health.

V and J are TRBV7-8 and TRBJ2-2, with TRBD2 matching over 7 bases. This CDR3 contains 15 residues. With V trimmed by 1 base and J by 6 bases, 5 bases remained unmatched. Germline assignment: CDR1 SGHVS and CDR2 FQNEAQ. CDR3 nucleotide sequence: TGTGCCAGCAGCTTAGGGGGCGGGAGTTCCGGGGAGCTGTTTTTT. Translation: CASSLGGGSSGELFF.

The chain employs TRBV2 and TRBJ2-5; the D gene could be TRBD1 or TRBD2 (5 bases each). The CDR3 is 15 amino acids. The germline V gene has CDR1 SNHLY and CDR2 FYNNEI. V was pared by 10 bases and J by 5 bases, with 23 bases between. The CDR3 region has the DNA TGTGCCACAACCTGGGGCCAGGGAGTTGATGAGACCCAGTACTTC. Protein sequence: CATTWGQGVDETQYF.

The CDR3 is CAWSPVGDIQYF. DNA for the CDR3: TGTGCCTGGAGCCCCGTTGGGGACATTCAGTACTTC. The chain has TRBV30 and TRBJ2-4, with no clear D. This CDR3 is 12 amino acids long. Trimming shortened V by 3 bases and J by 8 bases, and 11 bases separated the two germline ends. Germline V gene sequence: CDR1 GTSNPN, CDR2 SVGIG (reference sequence). Looking up the rest from reference TRBV30 and TRBJ2-4 gives the full variable domain: SQTIHQWPATLVQPVGSPLSLECTVEGTSNPNLYWYRQAAGRGLQLLFYSVGIGQISSEVPQNLSASRPQDRQFILSSKKLLLSDSGFYLCAWSPVGDIQYFGAGTRLSVL.

The chain's CDR3 is CAFRRLAGETQYF. CDR3 nucleotides: TGTGCCTTCCGCCGGCTAGCGGGGGAGACCCAGTACTTC. The V call is TRBV30, the J call TRBJ2-5, with 9 bases fitting TRBD2. The germline V gene has CDR1 GTSNPN and CDR2 SVGIG (reference sequence). The CDR3 is made up of 13 amino acids. V lost 7 bases to trimming and J lost 5 bases; unmatched junction nucleotides: 8.